Below, 10 T cell receptor beta chains from the same sample are listed, as sequenced in a study of shared clonotypes between healthy human individuals. Sequenced by immunoSEQ multiplex PCR; TCRdb stores in-frame clones only, minus some. The sample holds roughly 680,000 clones, roughly 72% seen once. The specimen was memory CD4+ T cells sorted from blood. Subset specified: CD45RA-negative fraction. The receptor set was obtained from a woman between 25 and 40 years old in good health.

This chain connects TRBV25-1 to TRBJ2-1; 7 positions match TRBD2. V was clipped by 8 bases and J by 8 bases; unmatched bases: 18. The CDR3 has 16 residues. From germline, CDR1 is MGHDK and CDR2 SYGVNS. The DNA for the CDR3 is TGTGCCAGCGCCGCCGGGGAGGGTCCGCCACCCCATGAGCAGTTCTTC. Translation gives CASAAGEGPPPHEQFF.

The sample holds a few counts of this clone. The J gene is TRBJ2-1, the V gene TRBV28; 7 bases map to TRBD1. Germline V gives CDR1 MDHEN, CDR2 SYDVKM. V lost 3 bases and J lost 4; bases outside the gene matches: 9. This CDR3 spans 16 amino acids. CDR3 nucleotides: TGTGCCAGCAGTTTTGGTGGGACAGACACATACAATGAGCAGTTCTTC. Its translation is CASSFGGTDTYNEQFF.

The V and J genes are TRBV10-1 and TRBJ1-1; 7 nucleotides agree with TRBD1. The germline gives CDR1 WNHNN, CDR2 SYGVQD (reference sequence). Unmatched junction bases numbered 4, after V lost 6 bases and J lost 0 bases. The CDR3 is made up of 14 amino acids. The CDR3, as DNA: TGCGCCAGCAGCCGGGACAGCATGAACACTGAAGCTTTCTTT. It yields the protein CASSRDSMNTEAFF.

This clone was recorded at least ten times. The rearrangement uses TRBV25-1 and TRBJ2-5, with D possibly TRBD1 on 6 matching bases. This CDR3 is 14 amino acids long. The germline V gene encodes CDR1 MGHDK and CDR2 SYGVNS. V gave up 1 base and J gave up 5 bases, with 11 bases separating them. CDR3 bases: TGTGCCAGCAGTGAATTAACAGGGCCGGAGACCCAGTACTTC. Its translation is CASSELTGPETQYF.

The chain is built from TRBV7-2 and TRBJ2-7, with 8 positions matching TRBD1. Trimming removed 6 bases from V and 4 bases from J; junction bases left unmatched: 11. From germline, CDR1 is SGHTA and CDR2 FQGNSA. CDR3 length: 15 amino acids. The CDR3 region has the DNA TGTGCCAGCAGACAACCCGGACAGGGTATGTACGAGCAGTACTTC. Translation gives CASRQPGQGMYEQYF.

The sample holds one count of this clone. The chain employs TRBV27 and TRBJ2-3, with 8 bases matching TRBD2. The CDR3 covers 15 residues. Germline CDR1 reads MNHEY; CDR2 reads SMNVEV (reference sequence). V was clipped by 3 bases and J by 8 bases; unmatched bases: 10. CDR3 in DNA: TGTGCCAGCAGTTTCGGGGGGGGTGCATTAGGTACGCAGTATTTT. Its protein is CASSFGGGALGTQYF.

This chain connects TRBV28 to TRBJ2-2, with D perhaps matching TRBD2 (5 bases). The V and J ends lost 3 bases and 1 base respectively, with 18 bases between them. The length of the CDR3 is 18 residues. In germline, CDR1 is MDHEN, CDR2 SYDVKM. The CDR3 sequence is CASSFGGSGMGNTGELFF. As DNA, the CDR3 is TGTGCCAGCAGTTTCGGTGGGAGCGGTATGGGGAACACCGGGGAGCTGTTTTTT.

This clone was picked up one time. The chain is built from TRBV15 and TRBJ2-2; possibly TRBD2 for D (6 bases). Trimming cost V 2 bases and J 5 bases, with 18 bases left between them. The germline V gene encodes CDR1 LNHNV and CDR2 YYDKDF (reference sequence). CDR3 length: 17 residues. In DNA form, the CDR3 reads TGTGCCACCAGCAGATCCCGGGACCGAGGGAGGACCGGGGAGCTGTTTTTT. Amino acid sequence: CATSRSRDRGRTGELFF. Looking up the rest from reference TRBV15 and TRBJ2-2 gives the full variable domain: DAMVIQNPRYQVTQFGKPVTLSCSQTLNHNVMYWYQQKSSQAPKLLFHYYDKDFNNEADTPDNFQSRRPNTSFCFLDIRSPGLGDTAMYLCATSRSRDRGRTGELFFGEGSRLTVL.

With respect to this clone: A much larger clonotype is one base distant, so this may be a read error. The chain is built from TRBV5-5 and TRBJ2-7; the match to TRBD1 covers 7 bases. Germline V CDR1 and CDR2: SGHKS, YYEKEE (reference sequence). Trimming cost V 5 bases and J 2 bases; bases outside gene matches: 1. The CDR3 contains 12 residues. CDR3 in DNA: TGTGCCAGCAGGACAGGGCCCTACGAGCAGTACTTC. This encodes CASRTGPYEQYF.

There are a few counts of this clone. This chain links TRBV5-1 with TRBJ2-1; TRBD1 is a possible D gene (6 bases). Germline V lookup: CDR1 SGHRS, CDR2 YFSETQ. Trimming took off 3 bases at V and 0 bases at J, with 10 bases between the two ends. The CDR3 contains 15 residues. Here the CDR3 reads CASSWDTNSYNEQFF. DNA for the CDR3: TGCGCCAGCAGCTGGGACACCAACTCCTACAATGAGCAGTTCTTC.